This paragraph reports one T cell receptor beta chain. What it binds is unknown. TCRdb's copy holds only in-frame clones and misses some; the assay was immunoSEQ multiplex PCR. The sample lists about 30,000 clones, about 78% occurring once. The time point denotes: week 11, during vaccination. Every vaccination contained 300 ug of the mutant IDH1 20-mer peptide and was paired with topical imiquimod. The entry originates in a study of a mutant IDH1 vaccine in newly diagnosed glioma. Study details: Onset of vaccination occurred 4-6 weeks following radiotherapy alone, or with temozolomide cycles. Treated patients, averaging around 40 years, were roughly 62% male and about 38% female. Most patients had received both radiotherapy and temozolomide, the prior options being radiotherapy, temozolomide, or both. Study outcomes and limitations: The study observed vaccine-induced immune responses in just over 90% of patients.

The CDR3 has 11 amino acids. Germline V lookup: CDR1 SQVTM, CDR2 ANQGSEA. Deletions cut 4 bases from V and 5 bases from J, with 7 bases between. The receptor's source is a man aged 25 to 40 with glioma. The starting material was PBMCs, obtained from a glioma patient whose treatment included an IDH1 peptide vaccine. The chain combines TRBV29-1 with TRBJ2-3; D is uncertain. CDR3 loop: CSVVIGDTQYF. The DNA for the CDR3 is TGCAGCGTTGTAATCGGAGATACGCAGTATTTT.